The source of this TCR beta chain is a study of radiotherapy plus CTLA-4 blockade in lung cancer. Study-wide findings and caveats: Early clone dynamics of blood T cells, plus interferon-beta, reportedly predicted response best.

V lost 3 bases and J lost 4, with 9 bases in between. The CDR3 has 13 residues. CDR1 is MNHEY, CDR2 SMNVEV, per germline (reference sequence). This clone was seen a handful of times. Its antigen is not identified. TCRdb's copy holds only in-frame clones and misses some; the assay was immunoSEQ multiplex PCR. The table shows approximately 95,000 clones, with 82% occurring only once. This receptor was taken from a human donor with non-small cell lung cancer who had a partial response to radiotherapy plus ipilimumab. The sequenced sample was peripheral blood, obtained from a patient treated with radiotherapy plus ipilimumab. V and J are TRBV27 and TRBJ2-5, with D perhaps matching TRBD1 (5 bases). The chain's CDR3 is CASSFAGIETQYF. The CDR3 DNA reads TGTGCCAGCAGTTTTGCAGGGATAGAGACCCAGTACTTC.